The 5 T cell receptor delta chains presented below share a single source sample, sequenced in a study of gamma-delta T cells after stem cell transplantation. TCRdb re-analyzed the RT-PCR reads via CATT. There are over 2,500 delta-chain clones in the sample; roughly 2.8% occur only once, and around a fifth lies in the top ten. Sequenced input: gamma-delta T cells. These receptors were taken from a human donor. It is not recorded whose cells these are; they may come from a transplant donor.

Regarding this clone: TCRdb pairs this DNA with a much larger clone's protein that differs at residue 12, likely a read error; the protein shown was translated from the DNA. The genes are TRDV2 and TRDJ1; tentative D call: TRDD3 (5 bases). Germline V gene sequence: CDR1 GEAIGNYY, CDR2 EKD. The germline V and J ends were trimmed by 3 bases and 1 base, with 29 bases remaining between them. The CDR3 has 20 amino acids. The CDR3 region has the DNA TGTGCCTGTGACCCTTTAAATCTTTCGGAACTGAGGTGGGGCACCGATAAACTCATCTTT. Translated, it gives CACDPLNLSELRWGTDKLIF.

This clone rates as medium-sized. The chain combines TRDV2 with TRDJ1; D is perhaps TRDD3 (6 bases). Trimming took 2 bases from V and 4 from J, leaving 16 bases between them. The CDR3 is 15 residues long. Germline V CDR1 and CDR2: GEAIGNYY, EKD. The CDR3 DNA reads as TGTGCCTGTGACATACTGGGCGCCGGGAGCGATAAACTCATCTTT. Protein product: CACDILGAGSDKLIF.

The chain couples TRDV2 to TRDJ1; weak D call: TRDD3 (10 bases). V lost 3 bases and J lost 1, with 29 bases in between. The CDR3 sequence is 20 residues long. CDR1 GEAIGNYY and CDR2 EKD come from the germline V gene. For the CDR3, the DNA is TGTGCCTGTGACTCCCTTCCTACTGAACTGGGGGATTCCGGCACCGATAAACTCATCTTT. Translation: CACDSLPTELGDSGTDKLIF.

This clone was seen more than once but under ten times. The mismatch at residue 10 between this DNA's translation and the TCRdb protein of a much larger clone likely reflects a read error; the protein shown is translated from the DNA. V gene TRDV2 combines with J gene TRDJ3; the match to TRDD3 covers 7 bases. The CDR3 covers 20 residues. V lost 0 bases to trimming and J lost 10 bases; unmatched junction nucleotides: 20. Germline loops: CDR1 GEAIGNYY, CDR2 EKD. The CDR3 reads CACDTLDTTVRRDGTRQMFF. As DNA, the CDR3 is TGTGCCTGTGACACCTTGGATACGACGGTTCGACGGGACGGAACCCGACAGATGTTTTTC.

Only a few counts were recorded for this clone. This likely stems from a read error, as it lies one base from a far larger clone. This chain uses TRDV2 with TRDJ1, with D perhaps matching TRDD3 (6 bases). The germline CDR1 and CDR2 sequences are GEAIGNYY and EKD. This CDR3 is built from 21 residues. This CDR3 reads CACDRVLGSPSFPSYTAKLIF. The DNA of the CDR3 is TGTGCCTGTGACAGAGTACTGGGTTCTCCGTCGTTTCCCTCGTACACCGCTAAACTCATCTTT.